The entry that follows covers one TCR beta chain sequence. The target antigen is unknown. Second doses that came at about 4 or about 12 weeks were put together. Trimming shortened V by 5 bases and J by 9 bases, and 17 bases separated the two germline ends. Germline-derived CDR1 and CDR2 are SGHTA and FQGNSA. The CDR3 has 14 amino acids. Sequencing was performed with immunoSEQ multiplex PCR; in TCRdb, only in-frame clones are kept and a portion is missing. The sample has just over 150,000 clones; 90% are singletons. The entry originates in a study of T cell responses to AZD1222 COVID-19 vaccine. General study results and limits: Donors were mostly white British, more females; clonal diversity possibly underestimated. Repertoire sampling happened only post peak T cell response.

V and J are TRBV7-2 and TRBJ2-1; D is possibly TRBD2 (6 bases). The clonotype comes from an adult who received the AZD1222 COVID-19 vaccine. The sample here was peripheral blood, taken 28 days after the second AZD1222 dose. The CDR3 reads CASSHDGGSAEQFF. CDR3 bases: TGTGCCAGCAGCCATGATGGGGGGAGTGCTGAGCAGTTCTTC.